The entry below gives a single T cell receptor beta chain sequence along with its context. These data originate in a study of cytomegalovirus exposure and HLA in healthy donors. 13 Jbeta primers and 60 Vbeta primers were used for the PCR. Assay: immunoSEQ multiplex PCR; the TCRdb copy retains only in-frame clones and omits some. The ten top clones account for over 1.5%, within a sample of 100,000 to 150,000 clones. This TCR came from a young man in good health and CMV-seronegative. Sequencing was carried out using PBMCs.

In nucleotides, the CDR3 is TGTGCCAGCAGCCTCCTCCATGGGACTAGCGGGATCTCCTACAATGAGCAGTTCTTC. Protein sequence: CASSLLHGTSGISYNEQFF. This rearrangement joins TRBV7-9 to TRBJ2-1; 13 bases map to TRBD2. The V and J ends lost 5 bases and 0 bases, in that order; junction bases with no gene match: 10. The CDR3 has 19 residues. Germline-derived CDR1 and CDR2 are SEHNR and FQNEAQ (reference sequence).